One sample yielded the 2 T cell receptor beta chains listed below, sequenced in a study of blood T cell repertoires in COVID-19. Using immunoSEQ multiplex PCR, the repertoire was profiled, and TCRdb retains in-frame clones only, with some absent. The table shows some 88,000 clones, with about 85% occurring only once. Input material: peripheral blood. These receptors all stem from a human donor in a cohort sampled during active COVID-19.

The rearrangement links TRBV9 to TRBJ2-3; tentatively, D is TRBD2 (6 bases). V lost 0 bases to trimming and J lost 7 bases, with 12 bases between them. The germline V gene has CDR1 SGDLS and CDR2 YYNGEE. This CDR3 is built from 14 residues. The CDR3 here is CASSVGGESNTQYF. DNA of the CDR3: TGTGCCAGCAGCGTAGGCGGGGAGTCAAATACGCAGTATTTT.

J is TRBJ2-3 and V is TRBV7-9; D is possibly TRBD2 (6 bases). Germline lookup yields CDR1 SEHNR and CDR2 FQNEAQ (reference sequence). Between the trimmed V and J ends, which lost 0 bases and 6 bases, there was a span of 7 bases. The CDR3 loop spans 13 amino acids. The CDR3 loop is CASSLARGDTQYF. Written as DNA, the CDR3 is TGTGCCAGCAGCTTAGCACGGGGGGATACGCAGTATTTT.